This T cell receptor (beta chain) comes out of a study of prognosis after radiotherapy for stage I lung cancer. Study at large: With stereotactic body radiotherapy, no patient received any concurrent therapy. Study-level points and caveats: Usage of the TRBV and TRBJ genes (in patients with versus without metastases) was reportedly different.

This clonotype occurred once. Its antigen is not known. Multiplex PCR, run in two rounds, amplified TCR beta CDR3 from genomic DNA. Every TRBV and TRBJ gene had its own specific primer in first-round PCR. TCRdb independently ran MiXCR on the multiplex PCR reads; one entry per CDR3 protein. The sample shows 15,000 to 20,000 distinct CDR3 sequences, around 32% of them seen only once. Trimming removed 6 bases at V and 4 bases at J, with 15 bases between. Germline CDR1 LNHDA, CDR2 SQIVND (reference sequence). The CDR3 is 14 amino acids. Here the sequenced sample was PBMCs, taken before or after stereotactic body radiation therapy (not recorded which). This chain links TRBV19 with TRBJ1-1; tentative D call: TRBD1 (6 bases). This clonotype was obtained from a donor over 45 with non-small cell lung cancer. CDR3 DNA sequence: TGTGCCAGTAGAGCAACAGGGTGGGCCACTGAAGCTTTCTTT. Protein: CASRATGWATEAFF.